Presented here are 23 T cell receptor beta chains from one specimen sequenced in a study of hypomethylating agent response in myelodysplastic syndrome. Clones were sequenced by immunoSEQ multiplex PCR, and TCRdb holds only the in-frame ones, with some missing. The sample includes approximately 3,200 clones, more than 75% of them seen just once. Specimen: bone marrow, collected before or after starting hypomethylating agent treatment for myelodysplastic syndrome (not recorded which). All receptors come from a human donor with myelodysplastic syndrome.

CDR3 DNA sequence: TGTGCCAGCAGCGTAGGAAGGGGGTCGGCCAAAAACATTCAGTACTTC. Its protein is CASSVGRGSAKNIQYF. This chain connects TRBV9 to TRBJ2-4; D may be TRBD1 (6 bases). The V and J ends lost 0 bases and 1 base respectively, with 11 bases between them. The CDR3 sequence is 16 residues long. Germline-derived CDR1 and CDR2 are SGDLS and YYNGEE.

DNA for the CDR3: TGCGCCAGCAGGCTTACGGGACAAGGCCACTACGAGCAGTACTTC. Its protein product is CASRLTGQGHYEQYF. V is TRBV23-1 and J is TRBJ2-7; TRBD1 might be the D (6 bases). TRBV23-1 counts as an open reading frame of uncertain function. Trimming removed 6 bases at V and 3 bases at J, with 18 bases between. This CDR3 has 15 residues.

The V and J genes are TRBV11-3 and TRBJ2-7; D possibly uses TRBD1 or TRBD2 (5 bases each). V was cut by 3 bases and J by 3 bases, with 18 bases left in between. The CDR3 totals 16 residues. CDR1 SGHNT and CDR2 YENEEA come from the germline V gene. The CDR3 sequence is CASSFPGPPVVYEQYF. The CDR3 nucleotides are TGTGCCAGCAGCTTCCCGGGACCCCCAGTCGTCTACGAGCAGTACTTC.

J is TRBJ1-2 and V is TRBV7-9; 10 nucleotides align to TRBD1. Trimming removed 5 bases from V and 8 bases from J; junction bases left unmatched: 5. Per the germline V gene, CDR1 is SEHNR and CDR2 is FQNEAQ (reference sequence). This CDR3 region has 13 residues. The CDR3 DNA sequence: TGTGCCAGCAGCCGAATGACAGGGGGCGGCTACACCTTC. The encoded protein is CASSRMTGGGYTF.

The chain is built from TRBV28 and TRBJ1-4; possible D gene TRBD1, 5 bases. Germline V CDR1 and CDR2: MDHEN, SYDVKM. Between the trimmed V and J ends, which lost 4 bases and 8 bases, there was a span of 17 bases. CDR3 length equals 15 residues. CDR3 sequence reads: CASSSSPEQEEKLFF. CDR3 in DNA: TGTGCCAGCAGTTCCTCCCCCGAACAGGAGGAAAAACTGTTTTTT.

The chain has TRBV4-3 and TRBJ1-3; possible D gene TRBD1, 6 bases. The CDR3 length is 15 residues. V was shortened by 0 bases and J by 7 bases, with 13 bases between the two germline ends. Germline lookup yields CDR1 LGHNA and CDR2 YSLEER. The CDR3 here is CASSQDSGAGNTIYF. CDR3 in DNA: TGCGCCAGCAGCCAAGATTCGGGGGCGGGTAACACCATATATTTT.

J is TRBJ2-1 and V is TRBV5-1, with TRBD1 as a possible D gene (6 bases). The CDR3 is 13 amino acids. CDR1 is SGHRS and CDR2 is YFSETQ in the germline V gene. V was pared by 4 bases and J by 4 bases, with 9 bases between. The CDR3 region is CASSRGQYNEQFF. CDR3 in DNA: TGCGCCAGCAGCAGAGGACAGTACAATGAGCAGTTCTTC.

The chain recombines TRBV7-2 with TRBJ2-6; 12 bases agree with TRBD1. The V and J ends lost 4 bases and 4 bases, in that order; junction bases with no gene match: 5. The length of the CDR3 is 17 residues. Germline CDR1 SGHTA, CDR2 FQGNSA. The CDR3 DNA follows: TGTGCCAGCAGCTCTGGGACAGGGGGCGCCGGGGCCAACGTCCTGACTTTC. It codes for CASSSGTGGAGANVLTF.

CDR3 loop: CASSSDRDRTYEQYF. The DNA for the CDR3 is TGTGCCAGCAGTTCAGACCGGGACAGGACCTACGAGCAGTACTTC. This chain connects TRBV28 to TRBJ2-7; 8 nucleotides align to TRBD1. J gave up 2 bases and V 4 bases, and 7 bases lay outside the gene matches. Per germline, CDR1 MDHEN and CDR2 SYDVKM. The CDR3 extends over 15 amino acids.

The chain employs TRBV2 and TRBJ1-2, with 10 positions matching TRBD1. Germline CDR1 SNHLY, CDR2 FYNNEI. The junction had 4 bases not matched to a gene; V was cut back by 6 bases and J by 6 bases. The CDR3 runs 13 residues. Here the CDR3 reads CASRSGTGDGYTF. In DNA form, the CDR3 reads TGTGCCAGCAGGTCCGGGACAGGGGATGGCTACACCTTC.

The J gene is TRBJ2-1, the V gene TRBV5-6; TRBD1 is a possible D gene (6 bases). V gave up 0 bases and J gave up 3 bases, with 7 bases separating them. CDR1 is SGHDT and CDR2 is YYEEEE in the germline V gene. This CDR3 comprises 14 residues. CDR3 in DNA: TGTGCCAGCAGCTTGGTAGGGGGCTACAATGAGCAGTTCTTC. Residues: CASSLVGGYNEQFF. The whole variable domain, filled in from reference TRBV5-6 and TRBJ2-1, reads DAGVTQSPTHLIKTRGQQVTLRCSPKSGHDTVSWYQQALGQGPQFIFQYYEEEERQRGNFPDRFSGHQFPNYSSELNVNALLLGDSALYLCASSLVGGYNEQFFGPGTRLTVL.

The chain carries TRBV6-6 and TRBJ1-3; possibly TRBD1 for D (6 bases). V was pared by 5 bases and J by 0 bases, with 11 bases between. CDR3 length: 15 residues. In germline, CDR1 is MNHNY, CDR2 SVGAGI (reference sequence). The chain's CDR3 is CASSKGTNSGNTIYF. CDR3 in DNA: TGTGCCAGCAGTAAAGGGACAAACTCTGGAAACACCATATATTTT.

The J gene is TRBJ1-6, the V gene TRBV10-3; unclear D gene. The ends were cut back, 6 bases at V and 5 bases at J, with 14 bases in the middle. This CDR3 region has 15 residues. Per the germline V gene, CDR1 is ENHRY and CDR2 is SYGVKD. The CDR3 here is CAIRSLAVNNSPLHF. The CDR3 bases are TGTGCCATCAGATCATTGGCCGTCAATAATTCACCCCTCCACTTT.

This clone occurred a few times. The CDR3 reads CASSRAPSGTGGEKLFF. The CDR3 coding sequence is TGCGCCAGCAGCCGCGCCCCATCCGGGACAGGGGGCGAAAAACTGTTTTTT. The genes are TRBV4-3 and TRBJ1-4, with 12 nucleotides matching TRBD1. Germline-derived CDR1 and CDR2 are LGHNA and YSLEER. CDR3 size: 17 residues. Unmatched junction bases numbered 11, after V lost 4 bases and J lost 8 bases.

The chain links TRBV6-5 to TRBJ2-1; a possible D gene is TRBD2 (5 bases). The CDR3 runs 14 residues. Germline values: CDR1 MNHEY, CDR2 SVGAGI. V gave up 5 bases and J gave up 6 bases, with 14 bases separating them. As DNA, the CDR3 is TGTGCCAGCAGTCCACGGAGCGCGGGCAATGAGCAGTTCTTC. Residues: CASSPRSAGNEQFF.

The rearrangement uses TRBV14 and TRBJ2-1; D might be TRBD1 (6 bases). Germline lookup yields CDR1 SGHDN and CDR2 FVKESK. Trimming cost V 4 bases and J 8 bases, with 18 bases left between them. The CDR3 extends over 15 amino acids. In DNA form, the CDR3 reads TGTGCCAGCAGCCCCGGACGAACAGGGACGTATGAGCAGTTCTTC. Its protein product is CASSPGRTGTYEQFF.

This chain links TRBV7-9 with TRBJ2-5, with 8 bases identical to TRBD1. The trim removed 4 bases at V and 4 bases at J, leaving 2 bases unmatched. The germline V gene has CDR1 SEHNR and CDR2 FQNEAQ (reference sequence). The CDR3 totals 13 residues. The CDR3 region has the DNA TGTGCCAGCAGCTCACAGGGGGGAGAGACCCAGTACTTC. Its translation is CASSSQGGETQYF.

J is TRBJ2-1 and V is TRBV29-1, with 7 nucleotides matching TRBD1. The CDR3 spans 13 residues. Unmatched junction bases numbered 6, after V lost 5 bases and J lost 5 bases. Germline-derived CDR1 and CDR2 are SQVTM and ANQGSEA. The CDR3, as DNA: TGCAGCGTTTCTTACACAGGGGACAATGAGCAGTTCTTC. Its translation is CSVSYTGDNEQFF.

The rearrangement joins TRBV6-5 to TRBJ2-1, with a possible D match to TRBD1 (6 bases). The CDR3 is 15 residues long. Trimming removed 9 bases at V and 5 bases at J, with 20 bases between. Germline CDR1 MNHEY, CDR2 SVGAGI. The CDR3 sequence: CASRRQASPHNEQFF. Written as DNA, the CDR3 is TGTGCCAGTCGCCGACAGGCATCCCCTCACAATGAGCAGTTCTTC.

The chain uses TRBV19 and TRBJ2-6; D is unresolved. The CDR3 runs to 16 residues. Germline CDR1 LNHDA, CDR2 SQIVND (reference sequence). V shed 7 bases and J shed 1 base, with 14 bases lying between them. The CDR3 here is CASIGIRESGANVLTF. The CDR3 DNA reads as TGTGCCAGTATAGGAATAAGAGAATCTGGGGCCAACGTCCTGACTTTC.

This CDR3 is CASRGTSYNEQFF. The DNA for the CDR3 is TGTGCCAGCAGAGGGACTTCCTACAATGAGCAGTTCTTC. The V gene is TRBV25-1, the J gene TRBJ2-1; maybe TRBD2 (6 bases). The CDR3 covers 13 residues. Germline CDR1 and CDR2: MGHDK and SYGVNS. The V gene lost 6 bases and the J gene lost 1 base, with 7 bases spanning the gap.

The chain links TRBV11-3 to TRBJ2-1; no clear D. Germline CDR1 is SGHNT and CDR2 is YENEEA. This CDR3 region has 12 residues. V lost 5 bases, J lost 6 bases, and 8 bases lay in between. CDR3 nucleotides: TGTGCCAGCAGCGACTGGTCCAATGAGCAGTTCTTC. It specifies CASSDWSNEQFF.

This clone was observed a single time. This chain joins TRBV5-5 and TRBJ2-7; 7 bases map to TRBD1. CDR3 length: 14 amino acids. Losses at the gene ends were 4 bases for V and 2 bases for J; bases not matched to a gene: 6. Germline V gene data show CDR1 as SGHKS and CDR2 as YYEKEE (reference sequence). The CDR3 coding sequence is TGTGCCAGCAGCACACAGGGGTCCCCCTACGAGCAGTACTTC. Residues: CASSTQGSPYEQYF.